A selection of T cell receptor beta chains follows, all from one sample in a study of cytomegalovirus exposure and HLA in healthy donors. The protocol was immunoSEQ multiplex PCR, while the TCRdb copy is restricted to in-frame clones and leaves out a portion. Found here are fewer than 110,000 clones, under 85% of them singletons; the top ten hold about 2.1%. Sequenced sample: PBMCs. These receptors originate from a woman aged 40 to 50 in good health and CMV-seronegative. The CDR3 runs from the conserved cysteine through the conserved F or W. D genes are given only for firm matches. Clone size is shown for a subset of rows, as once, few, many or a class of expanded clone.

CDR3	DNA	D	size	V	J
CASSSDAGVWQPQHF	TGTGCCAGCAGCTCCGACGCGGGGGTATGGCAGCCCCAGCATTTT	.	.	TRBV7-2	TRBJ1-5
CASSYSAGGGQPQHF	TGCGCCAGCAGCTACTCGGCGGGGGGCGGGCAGCCCCAGCATTTT	.	.	TRBV5-1	TRBJ1-5
CASSYMGGTYRTEAFF	TGTGCCAGCAGTTACATGGGGGGGACTTATCGCACTGAAGCTTTCTTT	.	once	TRBV6-5	TRBJ1-1
CASSRQGAGSGANVLTF	TGTGCCAGCAGCAGACAGGGGGCCGGCTCTGGGGCCAACGTCCTGACTTTC	TRBD1	.	TRBV7-6	TRBJ2-6
CASSSAGGLKLFF	TGTGCCAGCAGCTCCGCCGGAGGATTAAAACTGTTTTTT	.	.	TRBV11-2	TRBJ1-4
CASSEWSSGVHEQFF	TGTGCCAGCAGTGAATGGTCTAGCGGGGTCCATGAGCAGTTCTTC	TRBD2	few	TRBV2	TRBJ2-1
CASSVKRSGTGASIGYEQYF	TGTGCCAGCAGCGTAAAGAGATCCGGGACAGGGGCCTCCATCGGCTACGAGCAGTACTTC	TRBD1	.	TRBV9	TRBJ2-7
CASRSQTRTDTQYF	TGTGCCAGCAGATCCCAAACACGCACAGATACGCAGTATTTT	.	.	TRBV6-5	TRBJ2-3
CASSIGWRGARVKNIQYF	TGTGCCAGTAGTATAGGCTGGCGGGGGGCTAGGGTCAAAAACATTCAGTACTTC	TRBD2	.	TRBV19	TRBJ2-4
CAWSVNSETQYF	TGTGCCTGGAGTGTAAACTCTGAGACCCAGTACTTC	.	few	TRBV30	TRBJ2-5
CSSSRTARGRGGEQYF	TGTTCCAGCAGCCGCACGGCCCGGGGCAGGGGTGGCGAGCAGTACTTC	.	.	TRBV7-9	TRBJ2-7
CASSIAGMTGELFF	TGTGCCAGTAGTATTGCAGGGATGACCGGGGAGCTGTTTTTT	.	.	TRBV19	TRBJ2-2
CASSLPGQGAGNTEAFF	TGTGCCAGCAGTCTTCCGGGACAGGGGGCTGGGAACACTGAAGCTTTCTTT	TRBD1	few	TRBV28	TRBJ1-1
CATSRDLQGRRGGEAFF	TGTGCCACCAGCAGAGATTTGCAGGGTCGGAGAGGTGGTGAAGCTTTCTTT	.	.	TRBV15	TRBJ1-1
CASSSSTGGPYEQYF	TGTGCCAGCAGCTCTTCGACAGGCGGGCCCTACGAGCAGTACTTC	.	.	TRBV7-9	TRBJ2-7
CASSPTGPTNEKLFF	TGTGCCAGCAGCCCAACAGGGCCCACTAATGAAAAACTGTTTTTT	.	.	TRBV28	TRBJ1-4
CSSRLAPDTQYF	TGTTCCAGCAGACTAGCACCAGATACGCAGTATTTT	TRBD2	few	TRBV7-9	TRBJ2-3